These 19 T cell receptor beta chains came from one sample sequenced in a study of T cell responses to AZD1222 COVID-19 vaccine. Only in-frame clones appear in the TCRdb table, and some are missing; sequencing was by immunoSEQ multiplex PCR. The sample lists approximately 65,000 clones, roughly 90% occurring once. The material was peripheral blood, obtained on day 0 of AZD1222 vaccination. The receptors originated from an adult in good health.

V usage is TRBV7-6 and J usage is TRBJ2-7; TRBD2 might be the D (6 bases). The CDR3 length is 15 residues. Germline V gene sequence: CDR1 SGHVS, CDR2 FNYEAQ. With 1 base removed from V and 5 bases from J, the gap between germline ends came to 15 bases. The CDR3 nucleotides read TGTGCCAGCAGCTTAGAGGAAGGAGGGGACCACGAGCAGTACTTC. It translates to CASSLEEGGDHEQYF.

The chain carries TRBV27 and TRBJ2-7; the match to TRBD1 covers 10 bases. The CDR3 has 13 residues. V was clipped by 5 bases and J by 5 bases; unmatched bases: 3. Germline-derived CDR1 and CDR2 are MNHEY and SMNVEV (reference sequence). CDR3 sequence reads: CASSGTGEHEQYF. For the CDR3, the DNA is TGTGCCAGCAGTGGGACAGGGGAACACGAGCAGTACTTC.

The DNA for the CDR3 is TGTGCCAGCAGCTTTTCGGGAGGGCCGGTCAATGAGCAGTTCTTC. Residues: CASSFSGGPVNEQFF. The chain recombines TRBV5-4 with TRBJ2-1; 8 positions match TRBD2. Germline-derived CDR1 and CDR2 are SGHNT and YYREEE (reference sequence). V was clipped by 2 bases and J by 6 bases; unmatched bases: 7. The length of the CDR3 is 15 residues. The full variable domain, completed using reference TRBV5-4 and TRBJ2-1, is ETGVTQSPTHLIKTRGQQVTLRCSSQSGHNTVSWYQQALGQGPQFIFQYYREEENGRGNFPPRFSGLQFPNYSSELNVNALELDDSALYLCASSFSGGPVNEQFFGPGTRLTVL.

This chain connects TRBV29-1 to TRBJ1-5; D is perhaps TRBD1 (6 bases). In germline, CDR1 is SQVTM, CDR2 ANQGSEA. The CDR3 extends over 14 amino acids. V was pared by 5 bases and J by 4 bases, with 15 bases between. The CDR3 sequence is CSVSTGNGNQPQHF. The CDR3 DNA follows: TGCAGCGTTAGTACAGGGAATGGGAATCAGCCCCAGCATTTT.

The CDR3 region is CASSRGRGAGTEAFF. The CDR3 region has the DNA TGCGCCAGCTCCCGAGGGAGGGGCGCCGGCACTGAAGCTTTCTTT. The chain has TRBV10-2 and TRBJ1-1; D may be TRBD1 (5 bases). The V gene's germline CDR1 is WSHSY and CDR2 SAAADI. The CDR3 has 15 residues. V gave up 8 bases and J gave up 4 bases, with 20 bases separating them.

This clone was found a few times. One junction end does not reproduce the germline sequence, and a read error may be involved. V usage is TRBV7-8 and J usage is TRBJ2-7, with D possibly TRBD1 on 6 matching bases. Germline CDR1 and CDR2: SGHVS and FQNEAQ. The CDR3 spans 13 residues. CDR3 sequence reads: CASSLDTGTQGDF. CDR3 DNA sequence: TGTGCCAGCAGCTTAGACACCGGGACACAAGGGGACTTC.

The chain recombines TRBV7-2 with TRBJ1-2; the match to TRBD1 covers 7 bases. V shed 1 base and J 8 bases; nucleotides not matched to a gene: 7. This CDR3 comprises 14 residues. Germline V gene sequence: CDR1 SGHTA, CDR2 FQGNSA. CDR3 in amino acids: CASSLGQGMRGYTF. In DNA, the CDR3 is TGTGCCAGCAGCTTAGGACAGGGAATGAGGGGCTACACCTTC.

The CDR3 nucleotides read TGCGCCAGCAGCCAAGATCGAACGCGGGATTTTACGCAGTATTTT. Translating gives CASSQDRTRDFTQYF. The chain recombines TRBV4-1 with TRBJ2-3; weak D call: TRBD2 (6 bases). The germline CDR1 and CDR2 sequences are MGHRA and YSYEKL. This CDR3 spans 15 amino acids. Trimming took off 0 bases at V and 8 bases at J, with 15 bases between the two ends.

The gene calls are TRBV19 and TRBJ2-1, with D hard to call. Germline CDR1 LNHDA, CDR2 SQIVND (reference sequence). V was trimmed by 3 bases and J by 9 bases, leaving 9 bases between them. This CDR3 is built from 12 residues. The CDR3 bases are TGTGCCAGTAGTATGTCTGGTGCTGAGCAGTTCTTC. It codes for CASSMSGAEQFF.

The CDR3: CASSQLAGVSNEQFF. The CDR3 DNA follows: TGTGCCAGCAGTCAACTAGCGGGCGTTTCCAATGAGCAGTTCTTC. The rearrangement links TRBV3-1 (or the pseudogene TRBV3-2) to TRBJ2-1; 9 nucleotides line up with TRBD2. V was clipped by 6 bases and J by 6 bases; unmatched bases: 9. Germline CDR1 and CDR2: LGHDT and YNNKEL (reference sequence). The CDR3 is 15 residues long.

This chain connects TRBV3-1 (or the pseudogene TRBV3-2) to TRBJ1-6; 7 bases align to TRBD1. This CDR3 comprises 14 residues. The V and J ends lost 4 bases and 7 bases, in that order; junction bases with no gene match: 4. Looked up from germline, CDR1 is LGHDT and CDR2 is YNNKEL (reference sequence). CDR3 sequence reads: CASSPQGVNSPLHF. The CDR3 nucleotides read TGTGCCAGCAGCCCTCAGGGGGTCAATTCACCCCTCCACTTT.

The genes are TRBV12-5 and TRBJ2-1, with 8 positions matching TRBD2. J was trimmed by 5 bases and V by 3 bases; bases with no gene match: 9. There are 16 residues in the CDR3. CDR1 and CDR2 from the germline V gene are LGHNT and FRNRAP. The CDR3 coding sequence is TGTGCTAGTGGTTTTATAGCGGGGCCCCTCAACAATGAGCAGTTCTTC. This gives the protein CASGFIAGPLNNEQFF.

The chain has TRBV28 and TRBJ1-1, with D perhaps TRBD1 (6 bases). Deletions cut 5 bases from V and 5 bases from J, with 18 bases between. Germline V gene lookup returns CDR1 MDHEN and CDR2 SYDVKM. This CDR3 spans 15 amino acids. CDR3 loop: CASSPLSGQATEAFF. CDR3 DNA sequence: TGTGCCAGCAGTCCGCTGTCGGGACAAGCTACTGAAGCTTTCTTT.

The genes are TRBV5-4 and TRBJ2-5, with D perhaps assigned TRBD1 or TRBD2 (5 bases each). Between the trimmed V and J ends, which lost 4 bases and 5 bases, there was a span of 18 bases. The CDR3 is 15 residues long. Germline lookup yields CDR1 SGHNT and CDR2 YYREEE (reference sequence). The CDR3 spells CASSHPGRSQETQYF. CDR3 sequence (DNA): TGTGCCAGCAGCCATCCGGGACGCAGTCAGGAGACCCAGTACTTC.

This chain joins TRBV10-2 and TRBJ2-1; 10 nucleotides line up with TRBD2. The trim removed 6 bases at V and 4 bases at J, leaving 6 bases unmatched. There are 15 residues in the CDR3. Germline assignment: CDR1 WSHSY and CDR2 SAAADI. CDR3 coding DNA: TGCGCCAGCAGGAAGGCACTAGCGGGGTACAATGAGCAGTTCTTC. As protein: CASRKALAGYNEQFF.

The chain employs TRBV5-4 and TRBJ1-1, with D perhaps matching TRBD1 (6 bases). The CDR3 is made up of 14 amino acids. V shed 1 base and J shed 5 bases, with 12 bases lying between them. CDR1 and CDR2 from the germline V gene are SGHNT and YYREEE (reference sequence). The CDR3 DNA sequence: TGTGCCAGCAGCTTGACAGGGAAGATGACTGAAGCTTTCTTT. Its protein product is CASSLTGKMTEAFF.

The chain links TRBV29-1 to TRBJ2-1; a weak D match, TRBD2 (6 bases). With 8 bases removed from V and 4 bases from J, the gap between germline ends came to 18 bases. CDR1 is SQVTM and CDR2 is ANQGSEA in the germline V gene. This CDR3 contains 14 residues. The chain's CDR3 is CSIRSGGVYNEQFF. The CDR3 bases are TGCAGCATCCGTAGCGGCGGAGTTTACAATGAGCAGTTCTTC.

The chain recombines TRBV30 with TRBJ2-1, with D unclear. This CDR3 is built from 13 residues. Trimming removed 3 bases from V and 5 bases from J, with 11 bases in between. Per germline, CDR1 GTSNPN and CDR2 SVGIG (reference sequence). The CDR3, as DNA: TGTGCCTGGAGCACAAAGCTAGACAATGAGCAGTTCTTC. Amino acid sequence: CAWSTKLDNEQFF.

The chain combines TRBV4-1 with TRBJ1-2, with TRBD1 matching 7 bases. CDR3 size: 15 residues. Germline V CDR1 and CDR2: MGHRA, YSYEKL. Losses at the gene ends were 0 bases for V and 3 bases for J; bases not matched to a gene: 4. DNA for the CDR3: TGCGCCAGCAGCCAAGAGAAGGGGGCTTACTATGGCTACACCTTC. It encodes CASSQEKGAYYGYTF.